This T cell receptor beta chain originates from a study of control samples from healthy donors and cancer patients. For this clone: This sample also contains other DNA sequences that code for the same CDR3.

Sequenced by immunoSEQ multiplex PCR; TCRdb stores in-frame clones only, minus some. The repertoire includes about 92,000 clones, around 80% of them detected once, and roughly 9.8% sits in the top ten. V was cut by 5 bases and J by 8 bases, with 18 bases left in between. Germline loops: CDR1 SGHTA, CDR2 FQGNSA. The CDR3 contains 15 residues. The chain has TRBV7-2 and TRBJ1-4, with D possibly matching TRBD1 (6 bases). The receptor comes from an older woman in good health. Sequencing was carried out using blood. The CDR3 DNA is TGTGCCAGCAGCAGATGGGGGGCGGGGCGCGAAAAACTGTTTTTT. Translating it yields CASSRWGAGREKLFF.